What follows are 27 T cell receptor beta chains derived from one specimen sequenced in a study of tissue T cells after allogeneic stem cell transplantation. The time point is: mouse harvest day 14 after allogeneic transplant. Each mouse received 10^7 T-cell-depleted marrow cells plus 10^6 splenic CD5+ T cells by tail vein. The protocol was immunoSEQ multiplex PCR, while the TCRdb copy is restricted to in-frame clones and leaves out a portion. This sample has 7,500 to 8,000 clones, with roughly a third found just once. What was sequenced was skin. These receptors all stem from a female BALB/c mouse given C57BL/6 T cells with graft-versus-host disease after an allogeneic hematopoietic cell transplant.

Concerning this clone itself: The genes and germline here are from mouse. The CDR3 loop is CASSFGGSAETLYF. The sequenced CDR3 bases are TGTGCCAGCAGCTTCGGGGGTAGTGCAGAAACGCTGTAT. The chain carries TRBV3 and TRBJ2-3, with D perhaps matching TRBD1 or TRBD2 (5 bases each). The read ends 1 residue early relative to the CDR3; the germline J gene fills the gap. Trimming left V 3 bases short and J 0 bases short, with 7 bases between. This CDR3 comprises 14 residues. Germline CDR1 reads SNHLY; CDR2 reads FYNGKV (reference sequence).

In its sample, this clone was seen a few times. Any gene name here is a mouse gene name. The read gets to within 1 residue of the CDR3 end, and the germline J gene fills in the rest. Other DNA sequences in this specimen translate into the identical CDR3. V is TRBV26 and J is TRBJ1-2; unclear D gene. V lost 3 bases and J lost 2, with 7 bases in between. Germline V gene lookup returns CDR1 KGHPV and CDR2 FQNQEV (reference sequence). This CDR3 is 13 amino acids long. The CDR3 protein is CASSLRGNSDYTF. The CDR3 DNA, read in part, is TGTGCCAGCAGTCTTAGAGGGAACTCCGACTACACC.

As regards this clone: Genes and germline come from the mouse. The observed sequence ends 1 residue before the CDR3 terminus, with the missing tail filled in from the germline J gene. The chain links TRBV26 to TRBJ1-6; maybe TRBD1 (6 bases). TRBJ1-6 has ORF status, its function being uncertain. The germline V and J ends were trimmed by 7 bases and 3 bases, with 7 bases remaining between them. This CDR3 is 13 amino acids long. Germline assignment: CDR1 KGHPV and CDR2 FQNQEV (reference sequence). This CDR3 is CASKGGYNSPLYF. CDR3 bases read: TGTGCCAGCAAGGGGGGCTATAATTCGCCCCTCTAC.

This clone has only a few counts. The gene names given are mouse names. The read terminates 1 residue ahead of where the CDR3 ends, so the germline J gene completes it. V is TRBV13-1 and J is TRBJ2-7, with 8 positions matching TRBD1. This CDR3 is built from 12 residues. With 4 bases clipped from V and 5 bases from J, the junction kept 2 bases outside the gene matches. CDR1 and CDR2 (germline): NSHNY, SYGAGN. The covered CDR3 bases are TGTGCCAGCAGTTCACAGGGGGATGAACAGTAC. Residues: CASSSQGDEQY. The full CDR3 sequence reads CASSSQGDEQYF.

Details on this clone: The gene symbols are mouse symbols. The read falls 1 residue short of the CDR3 end, and the missing part is taken from the germline J gene. The V call is TRBV13-1, the J call TRBJ2-1; TRBD2 matches 7 bases. Germline lookup yields CDR1 NSHNY and CDR2 SYGAGN. The CDR3 totals 15 residues. The ends lost 1 base at V and 1 base at J; junction bases unmatched: 2. Incomplete CDR3 DNA: TGTGCCAGCAGTGATCTGACTGGGAACTATGCTGAGCAGTTC. Its protein is CASSDLTGNYAEQF. The CDR3 reads in full as CASSDLTGNYAEQFF.

This clone was seen only a few times. Mouse names are used for the genes. Read sequence stops 1 residue before the CDR3 end, and the germline J gene provides the missing end. This chain uses TRBV14 with TRBJ2-3; D may be TRBD1 (7 bases). V was shortened by 1 base and J by 3 bases, with 9 bases between the two germline ends. Per the germline V gene, CDR1 is SGHDT and CDR2 is FRDEAV. The CDR3 contains 14 residues. This chain's CDR3 is CASSFRGRAETLYF. CDR3 DNA (partial): TGTGCCAGCAGTTTCAGGGGGCGCGCAGAAACGCTGTAT.

Turning to this clone: Genes and germline are mouse. The read ends 1 residue before the CDR3 terminus; that terminus is restored from the germline J gene. The rearrangement joins TRBV26 to TRBJ1-1, with D maybe TRBD1 (5 bases). The length of the CDR3 is 13 residues. CDR1 and CDR2 from the germline V gene are KGHPV and FQNQEV (reference sequence). Deletions cut 6 bases from V and 0 bases from J, with 8 bases between. The covered CDR3 bases are TGTGCCAGCAGCCCAGGGTCAAACACAGAAGTCTTC. It encodes CASSPGSNTEVF. The CDR3 as a whole reads CASSPGSNTEVFF.

This clone appeared a few times. Each gene name is a mouse one. From the germline J gene comes the end of the CDR3, since the read stops 1 residue before it. The chain is built from TRBV26 and TRBJ1-2, with D possibly being TRBD1 (5 bases). The CDR3 runs to 14 residues. Germline V gene sequence: CDR1 KGHPV, CDR2 FQNQEV (reference sequence). V was trimmed by 6 bases and J by 4 bases, leaving 15 bases between them. CDR3 DNA, as far as it was read: TGTGCCAGCAGCCAGGCAGGGAGAGGCTCCGACTACACC. Translating gives CASSQAGRGSDYT. The entire CDR3 reads CASSQAGRGSDYTF.

On this clone itself: Each gene name is a mouse one. The CDR3 goes on 1 residue after the read ends, and that part is filled in from the germline J gene. The same CDR3 is also encoded by other DNA sequences in this sample. This chain connects TRBV26 to TRBJ2-7; 7 nucleotides agree with TRBD1. V gave up 4 bases and J gave up 4 bases; unmatched junction bases: 1. The CDR3 has 12 residues. Germline loops: CDR1 KGHPV, CDR2 FQNQEV (reference sequence). The DNA read from the CDR3 is TGTGCCAGCAGTCGGGACAGTTATGAACAGTAC. As protein: CASSRDSYEQY. The CDR3 reads in full as CASSRDSYEQYF.

This clone was seen only a few times. The gene symbols are mouse symbols. The part of the CDR3 DNA that was read is TGTGCCAGCGCCCAGTCCTATGAACAGTAC. It specifies CASAQSYEQY. The full CDR3 reads CASAQSYEQYF. The genes are TRBV26 and TRBJ2-7; the D is unclear. The read stops 1 residue short of the end of the CDR3; the missing end is completed from the germline J gene. Trimming removed 8 bases at V and 1 base at J, with 6 bases between. The CDR3 is 11 amino acids. Germline CDR1 and CDR2: KGHPV and FQNQEV (reference sequence).

By sample share, this clone is medium-sized. Mouse names are used for the genes. The CDR3 end lies 1 residue beyond the end of the read and is filled in from the germline J gene. The chain uses TRBV13-2 and TRBJ2-7; 10 bases map to TRBD2. There are 14 residues in the CDR3. With V trimmed by 2 bases and J by 4 bases, 3 bases remained unmatched. CDR1 is NNHNN and CDR2 is SYGAGS in the germline V gene (reference sequence). Incomplete CDR3 DNA: TGTGCCAGCGGTGACCTGGGGGGGCTGTATGAACAGTAC. Translation gives CASGDLGGLYEQY. The CDR3 as a whole reads CASGDLGGLYEQYF.

Turning to this clone: Mouse gene names and germline throughout. With the read ending 1 residue before the CDR3 end, the germline J gene is used to fill in that end. This chain connects TRBV31 to TRBJ1-4, with a weak D call TRBD1 (5 bases). Trimming cost V 4 bases and J 6 bases, with 9 bases left between them. The CDR3 covers 12 residues. CDR1 is GKSSPN, CDR2 SITVG, per germline. CDR3 DNA, as far as it was read: TGTGCCTGGACCACGGGGCACGAAAGATTATTT. Its translation is CAWTTGHERLF. The CDR3 in full is CAWTTGHERLFF.

This clone was counted only a few times. Mouse gene names apply. With the read ending 1 residue before the CDR3 end, the germline J gene is used to fill in that end. The V gene is TRBV26, the J gene TRBJ1-4; D ambiguous. The V gene's germline CDR1 is KGHPV and CDR2 FQNQEV (reference sequence). The V end was cut by 0 bases, the J end by 0 bases, with 5 bases between. The CDR3 contains 15 residues. The sequenced part of the CDR3 DNA is TGTGCCAGCAGTCTGTCCGGGGTTTCCAACGAAAGATTATTT. Its translation: CASSLSGVSNERLF. In full, the CDR3 is CASSLSGVSNERLFF.

In the case of this clone: The genes are named according to mouse. Read data end 1 residue before the CDR3 end; the end is taken from the germline J gene. The V and J genes are TRBV26 and TRBJ1-4, with D possibly TRBD1 on 6 matching bases. The V end was cut by 4 bases, the J end by 3 bases, with 9 bases between. Germline CDR1 KGHPV, CDR2 FQNQEV (reference sequence). The CDR3 spans 14 residues. CDR3: CASSRGHTNERLFF. The CDR3 bases that were read are TGTGCCAGCAGTCGGGGACACACCAACGAAAGATTATTT.

With respect to this clone: All gene names here are mouse names. Read data end 1 residue before the CDR3 end; the end is taken from the germline J gene. This chain connects TRBV5 to TRBJ1-1; 12 bases are a match to TRBD1. With 2 bases clipped from V and 4 bases from J, the junction kept 5 bases outside the gene matches. Germline values: CDR1 LGHNA, CDR2 YNLKQL (reference sequence). The CDR3 runs 16 residues. The CDR3: CASSQRGTGGATEVFF. The sequenced part of the CDR3 DNA is TGTGCCAGCAGCCAACGCGGGACAGGGGGCGCCACAGAAGTCTTC.

With respect to this clone: Mouse gene names apply. The sample contains more than one DNA sequence encoding this CDR3. CDR3 DNA, as far as it was read: TGTGCCAGCAGTCTGGGAAACACCGGGCAGCTCTAC. It translates to CASSLGNTGQLY. Given in full, the CDR3 is CASSLGNTGQLYF. The chain couples TRBV26 to TRBJ2-2, with D unclear. The DNA ends 1 residue before the CDR3 does, and the rest of the CDR3 is filled in from the germline J gene. CDR3 length: 13 amino acids. Germline CDR1 and CDR2: KGHPV and FQNQEV (reference sequence). Trimming took 2 bases from V and 1 from J, leaving 2 bases between them.

By its share, this clone is medium-sized (0.01 to 0.1%). Gene names are the mouse ones. The CDR3 is cut off 1 residue early in the read; its end comes from the germline J gene. The chain couples TRBV23 to TRBJ2-7; the D call TRBD1 from the table was never checked on the DNA. CDR1 and CDR2 (germline): KGHTA, FQNQQP. The CDR3 totals 12 residues. CDR3 DNA, as far as it was read: TGCTCCAGCAGTCAATCCAGATATGAACAGTAC. This gives the protein CSSSQSRYEQY. In full, the CDR3 is CSSSQSRYEQYF.

Concerning this clone: Gene names and germline match the mouse. The CDR3 end is not reached by the read, which stops 1 residue before it; the germline J gene fills it in. This chain uses TRBV3 with TRBJ2-3; TRBD1 is a possible D gene (5 bases). The V gene's germline CDR1 is SNHLY and CDR2 FYNGKV (reference sequence). The CDR3 loop spans 12 amino acids. V gave up 5 bases and J gave up 6 bases, with 9 bases separating them. Partial CDR3 DNA: TGTGCCAGCAGCCCTGGACACGAAACGCTGTAT. Residues: CASSPGHETLY. The whole CDR3 is CASSPGHETLYF.

This clone qualifies as medium-sized. Gene names and germline match the mouse. With the read ending 1 residue before the CDR3 end, the germline J gene is used to fill in that end. J is TRBJ2-1 and V is TRBV26, with 11 positions matching TRBD2. The CDR3 spans 15 residues. Germline-derived CDR1 and CDR2 are KGHPV and FQNQEV (reference sequence). Trimming took 6 bases from V and 2 from J; bases not matched to a gene: 3. The CDR3 loop is CASSRDWGHYAEQFF. The CDR3 DNA, read in part, is TGTGCCAGCAGCCGGGACTGGGGGCACTATGCTGAGCAGTTC.

With respect to this clone: The genes and germline here are from mouse. Read sequence stops 1 residue before the CDR3 end, and the germline J gene provides the missing end. The rearrangement joins TRBV13-1 to TRBJ1-4, with D uncertain. Trimming pared 7 bases from V and 5 bases from J, leaving 6 bases between. The CDR3 is made up of 11 amino acids. Germline V gene data show CDR1 as NSHNY and CDR2 as SYGAGN. The covered CDR3 bases are TGTGCCAGCTATCAGAACGAAAGATTATTT. This gives the protein CASYQNERLF. The complete CDR3 reads CASYQNERLFF.

By sample fraction, this clone is medium-sized. Gene names denote mouse genes. The CDR3 is cut off 1 residue early in the read; its end comes from the germline J gene. This sequence joins TRBV5 and TRBJ2-7, with 7 positions matching TRBD2. CDR1 and CDR2 from the germline V gene are LGHNA and YNLKQL (reference sequence). The CDR3 runs 14 residues. The V segment lost 0 bases and the J segment 2 bases; nucleotides outside the gene matches: 1. The CDR3 protein is CASSQEWGAYEQYF. The covered CDR3 bases are TGTGCCAGCAGCCAAGAATGGGGGGCCTATGAACAGTAC.

This clone is labeled as medium-sized. The gene names here belong to mouse. The read ends 1 residue early relative to the CDR3; the germline J gene fills the gap. The chain has TRBV26 and TRBJ2-1, with 12 bases aligning to TRBD1. The CDR3 covers 14 residues. Germline loops: CDR1 KGHPV, CDR2 FQNQEV (reference sequence). V trimming: 7 bases; J trimming: 7 bases; junction bases outside the gene matches: 5. The CDR3 DNA, read in part, is TGTGCCAGCAAAGGGACAGGGGGCAGAGCTGAGCAGTTC. Amino acids: CASKGTGGRAEQF. The entire CDR3 sequence reads CASKGTGGRAEQFF.

As to this clone: The genes and germline here are from mouse. The read ends 1 residue before the CDR3 terminus; that terminus is restored from the germline J gene. V usage is TRBV26 and J usage is TRBJ1-4; TRBD1 is a possible D gene (5 bases). CDR3 length: 14 amino acids. Germline V lookup: CDR1 KGHPV, CDR2 FQNQEV (reference sequence). Deletions cut 8 bases from V and 0 bases from J, with 10 bases between. Incomplete CDR3 DNA: TGTGCCAGCTTCCCGACAGTTTCCAACGAAAGATTATTT. Translation gives CASFPTVSNERLF. The complete CDR3 protein is CASFPTVSNERLFF. Based on the CDR3 plus reference TRBV26 and TRBJ1-4, the full variable domain is NSKVIQTPRYLVKGQGQKAKMRCIPEKGHPVVFWYQQNKNNEFKFLINFQNQEVLQQIDMTEKRFSAECPSNSPCSLEIQSSEAGDSALYLCASFPTVSNERLFFGHGTKLSVL.

This clone has more than one count but fewer than ten. Mouse germline and gene names are used. The observed sequence ends 1 residue before the CDR3 terminus, with the missing tail filled in from the germline J gene. The sample carries other DNA sequences with the same CDR3. The chain carries TRBV26 and TRBJ1-4; weak D call: TRBD1 (5 bases). There are 14 residues in the CDR3. V gave up 2 bases and J gave up 5 bases, with 9 bases separating them. Looked up from germline, CDR1 is KGHPV and CDR2 is FQNQEV (reference sequence). The CDR3 sequence: CASSLGRANERLFF. CDR3 DNA, as far as it was read: TGTGCCAGCAGTCTGGGCAGGGCTAACGAAAGATTATTT.

This clone is judged medium-sized (0.01 to 0.1%). Genes and germline are mouse. Read data end 1 residue before the CDR3 end; the end is taken from the germline J gene. The rearrangement uses TRBV26 and TRBJ1-1, with 8 bases identical to TRBD1. The CDR3 length is 15 residues. The junction had 7 bases not matched to a gene; V was cut back by 6 bases and J by 1 base. Germline CDR1 is KGHPV and CDR2 is FQNQEV (reference sequence). CDR3 bases read: TGTGCCAGCAGCCGAGTGCAGGGGGCGAACACAGAAGTCTTC. It encodes CASSRVQGANTEVF. The whole CDR3 region reads CASSRVQGANTEVFF.

As to this clone: Gene labels here are mouse ones. The CDR3 extends 1 residue past the end of the read, so its final part is completed from the germline J gene. The chain is built from TRBV26 and TRBJ1-4; 7 bases line up with TRBD1. V trimming: 4 bases; J trimming: 4 bases; junction bases outside the gene matches: 3. CDR3 length: 14 residues. Germline values: CDR1 KGHPV, CDR2 FQNQEV (reference sequence). CDR3 DNA, as far as it was read: TGTGCCAGCAGTCGGCCAGGGGGCAACGAAAGATTATTT. Translation: CASSRPGGNERLF. The complete CDR3 reads CASSRPGGNERLFF.

This clone was observed a handful of times. Gene names are mouse gene names. The read terminates 1 residue ahead of where the CDR3 ends, so the germline J gene completes it. The chain joins TRBV4 to TRBJ1-2; D may be TRBD1 (6 bases). The CDR3 is 14 amino acids. Germline CDR1 and CDR2: LGHDT and YNNKQL (reference sequence). The V gene lost 4 bases and the J gene lost 0 bases, with 9 bases spanning the gap. The CDR3 region is CASSWDIANSDYTF. CDR3 DNA (partial): TGTGCCAGCAGCTGGGACATTGCAAACTCCGACTACACC.